This is a list of T cell receptor beta chains from one sample in a study of identical twins. One entry per CDR3 protein results from TCRdb running MiXCR on the 5' RACE reads. The sample shows about 210,000 distinct CDR3 sequences, 9.4% of them seen only once. Sequenced input: memory (CD45RO+) T cells sorted from blood. The source of these receptors is a woman between 18 and 29 years old in good health. Both conserved end residues are part of each CDR3. The D gene is left open where the match is weak. Rows give clone size only sometimes, using once, few, many, or a class for an expanded clone.

v_call: TRBV11-2; j_call: TRBJ2-1; clone_size: -; d_call: -; cdr3_nt: TGTGCCAGCAGCGCCGGGACTGGGACTCACAATGAGCAGTTCTTC; cdr3_aa: CASSAGTGTHNEQFF
v_call: TRBV20-1; j_call: TRBJ2-3; clone_size: -; d_call: TRBD2; cdr3_nt: TGCAGTGCTAGGGAGGGACTAAACACAGATACGCAGTATTTT; cdr3_aa: CSAREGLNTDTQYF
v_call: TRBV7-9; j_call: TRBJ1-6; clone_size: -; d_call: -; cdr3_nt: TGTGCCAGCAGCACACCCAAGGGGGTTGCTAATTCACCCCTCCACTTT; cdr3_aa: CASSTPKGVANSPLHF
v_call: TRBV11-2; j_call: TRBJ2-7; clone_size: many; d_call: -; cdr3_nt: TGTGCCAGCAGCTTATCCGGGCGCGACGAGCAGTACTTC; cdr3_aa: CASSLSGRDEQYF
v_call: TRBV6-5; j_call: TRBJ2-5; clone_size: many; d_call: -; cdr3_nt: TGTGCCAGCACTTCGCGGGGAGGAGGAGAGACCCAGTACTTC; cdr3_aa: CASTSRGGGETQYF
v_call: TRBV3-1; j_call: TRBJ1-6; clone_size: few; d_call: TRBD1; cdr3_nt: TGTGCCAGCAGCCGAGGGACAGTCTATAATTCACCCCTCCACTTT; cdr3_aa: CASSRGTVYNSPLHF
v_call: TRBV7-7; j_call: TRBJ2-5; clone_size: few; d_call: -; cdr3_nt: TGTGCTAGCAGCGGTCACCAGGCGGAGACCCAGTACTTC; cdr3_aa: CASSGHQAETQYF
v_call: TRBV4-3; j_call: TRBJ1-6; clone_size: few; d_call: -; cdr3_nt: TGCGCCAGCAGCCAAGACAGAGAGGATTCACCCCTCCACTTT; cdr3_aa: CASSQDREDSPLHF
v_call: TRBV18; j_call: TRBJ2-1; clone_size: -; d_call: TRBD2; cdr3_nt: TGTGCCAGCTCACAAACCGGCGCTAGCGGGAGTAGGAATGAGCAGTTCTTC; cdr3_aa: CASSQTGASGSRNEQFF
v_call: TRBV5-1; j_call: TRBJ2-7; clone_size: -; d_call: -; cdr3_nt: TGCGCCAGCAGCCGGGACGGCCCAGAGCAGTACTTC; cdr3_aa: CASSRDGPEQYF
v_call: TRBV27; j_call: TRBJ2-7; clone_size: many; d_call: -; cdr3_nt: TGTGCCAGCAGTCCCCCGGGACGCGTAGACGAGCAGTACTTC; cdr3_aa: CASSPPGRVDEQYF
v_call: TRBV27; j_call: TRBJ2-1; clone_size: many; d_call: -; cdr3_nt: TGTGCCAGCGCCGCCCTTGGGAGCTACAATGAGCAGTTCTTC; cdr3_aa: CASAALGSYNEQFF
v_call: TRBV7-9; j_call: TRBJ2-3; clone_size: few; d_call: -; cdr3_nt: TGTGCCAGCAGCTTTTATGGGGGTAGCACAGATACGCAGTATTTT; cdr3_aa: CASSFYGGSTDTQYF
v_call: TRBV11-2; j_call: TRBJ2-1; clone_size: many; d_call: -; cdr3_nt: TGTGCCAGCAGCTTAATGGTTGGGCAGGGAGACAATGAGCAGTTCTTC; cdr3_aa: CASSLMVGQGDNEQFF
v_call: TRBV25-1; j_call: TRBJ2-7; clone_size: few; d_call: TRBD1; cdr3_nt: TGTGCCAGCAGTGTTGGGACAGCCAACTACGAGCAGTACTTC; cdr3_aa: CASSVGTANYEQYF
v_call: TRBV15; j_call: TRBJ2-3; clone_size: -; d_call: TRBD2; cdr3_nt: TGTGCCACCAGCAGAGATCATAGCGGGGGGTGGTATACGCAGTATTTT; cdr3_aa: CATSRDHSGGWYTQYF
v_call: TRBV23-1; j_call: TRBJ2-7; clone_size: -; d_call: TRBD2; cdr3_nt: TGCGCCAGCAGTCATCCTAGTACCCCGGGACTAGCGGGAGACAGCTCCTACGAGCAGTACTTC; cdr3_aa: CASSHPSTPGLAGDSSYEQYF
v_call: TRBV7-9; j_call: TRBJ1-1; clone_size: few; d_call: -; cdr3_nt: TGTGCCAGACTTATGGCAGGGAACACTGAAGCTTTCTTT; cdr3_aa: CARLMAGNTEAFF
v_call: TRBV15; j_call: TRBJ2-2; clone_size: -; d_call: TRBD2; cdr3_nt: TGTGCCACCAGCAGCCCCTATAGCGGGAGATACACCGGGGAGCTGTTTTTT; cdr3_aa: CATSSPYSGRYTGELFF
v_call: TRBV10-3; j_call: TRBJ1-1; clone_size: few; d_call: -; cdr3_nt: TGTGCCATCACGACTGAGGGGGGGACTGAAGCTTTCTTT; cdr3_aa: CAITTEGGTEAFF
v_call: TRBV7-2; j_call: TRBJ1-1; clone_size: few; d_call: -; cdr3_nt: TGTGCCAGCAGCTTCCTGGGGGGAGTGGCTGAAGCTTTCTTT; cdr3_aa: CASSFLGGVAEAFF
v_call: TRBV19; j_call: TRBJ2-1; clone_size: -; d_call: -; cdr3_nt: TGTGCCAGTAGCGCTGCTTTGCGGGAAATCCATGAGCAGTTCTTC; cdr3_aa: CASSAALREIHEQFF
v_call: TRBV20-1; j_call: TRBJ2-7; clone_size: few; d_call: TRBD2; cdr3_nt: TGCAGTGCTAGAGTCCTAGCGGGAGCCAACGAGCAGTACTTC; cdr3_aa: CSARVLAGANEQYF
v_call: TRBV28; j_call: TRBJ2-1; clone_size: many; d_call: -; cdr3_nt: TGTGCCAGCAGCAATGGAGTAGCGACCTACAATGAGCAGTTCTTC; cdr3_aa: CASSNGVATYNEQFF
v_call: TRBV10-2; j_call: TRBJ2-3; clone_size: few; d_call: -; cdr3_nt: TGCGCCAGCAGCATTTCAAGCGATACGCAGTATTTT; cdr3_aa: CASSISSDTQYF
v_call: TRBV9; j_call: TRBJ1-3; clone_size: -; d_call: -; cdr3_nt: TGTGCCAGCAGCCCGTCCTTTGGGAACACCATATATTTT; cdr3_aa: CASSPSFGNTIYF
v_call: TRBV11-3; j_call: TRBJ1-1; clone_size: few; d_call: -; cdr3_nt: TGTGCCAGCAGCTTAAGATCTGGGGACACTGAAGCTTTCTTT; cdr3_aa: CASSLRSGDTEAFF
v_call: TRBV7-7; j_call: TRBJ2-1; clone_size: many; d_call: -; cdr3_nt: TGTGCTAGCAGCTTAAACAGGGTGGATGAGCAGTTCTTC; cdr3_aa: CASSLNRVDEQFF
v_call: TRBV20-1; j_call: TRBJ2-7; clone_size: few; d_call: TRBD2; cdr3_nt: TGCAGTGCTAGACTAGCGGGGGTCTACGAGCAGTACTTC; cdr3_aa: CSARLAGVYEQYF
v_call: TRBV7-9; j_call: TRBJ2-2; clone_size: few; d_call: TRBD2; cdr3_nt: TGTGCCAGCAGCTTAGATACTCTAGCGGGAGTAACCGGGGAGCTGTTTTTT; cdr3_aa: CASSLDTLAGVTGELFF
v_call: TRBV19; j_call: TRBJ1-3; clone_size: few; d_call: -; cdr3_nt: TGTGCCAGTAGGCGATCTGGAAACACCATATATTTT; cdr3_aa: CASRRSGNTIYF
v_call: TRBV3-1; j_call: TRBJ2-7; clone_size: many; d_call: TRBD1; cdr3_nt: TGTGCCAGCACCTCAGGGGGGACAGGGACCTACGAGCAGTACTTC; cdr3_aa: CASTSGGTGTYEQYF
v_call: TRBV7-2; j_call: TRBJ2-3; clone_size: few; d_call: TRBD2; cdr3_nt: TGTGCCAGCAGCTTACTAGCGGGGAAGACCACAGATACGCAGTATTTT; cdr3_aa: CASSLLAGKTTDTQYF
v_call: TRBV3-1; j_call: TRBJ2-1; clone_size: many; d_call: -; cdr3_nt: TGTGCCAGCAGCCAAGATTTAACAGATTTCTACAATGAGCAGTTCTTC; cdr3_aa: CASSQDLTDFYNEQFF
v_call: TRBV20-1; j_call: TRBJ2-1; clone_size: -; d_call: -; cdr3_nt: TGCAGTGCTAGAGACTTCGATGAGCAGTTCTTC; cdr3_aa: CSARDFDEQFF
v_call: TRBV10-3; j_call: TRBJ2-1; clone_size: many; d_call: TRBD2; cdr3_nt: TGTGCCATCAGTGATTCTAGACTAGCCTCCACCCGGGGGAATGAGCAGTTCTTC; cdr3_aa: CAISDSRLASTRGNEQFF
v_call: TRBV20-1; j_call: TRBJ2-1; clone_size: few; d_call: -; cdr3_nt: TGCAGTGCTAGCGTCCCGGGAGAACCAACCCACAATGAGCAGTTCTTC; cdr3_aa: CSASVPGEPTHNEQFF
v_call: TRBV5-1; j_call: TRBJ1-4; clone_size: -; d_call: TRBD1; cdr3_nt: TGCGCCAGCAGCAAGGGACAGATAGATGAAAAACTGTTTTTT; cdr3_aa: CASSKGQIDEKLFF
v_call: TRBV13; j_call: TRBJ2-3; clone_size: -; d_call: TRBD2; cdr3_nt: TGTGCCAGCAGCTTAAGGACTAGCGGTGTTGGTACGCAGTATTTT; cdr3_aa: CASSLRTSGVGTQYF
v_call: TRBV4-2; j_call: TRBJ2-5; clone_size: few; d_call: TRBD2; cdr3_nt: TGTGCCAGCAGCCAGGGATCCGGGAGACTAGCTAGACAGACCCAGTACTTC; cdr3_aa: CASSQGSGRLARQTQYF
v_call: TRBV9; j_call: TRBJ2-3; clone_size: -; d_call: -; cdr3_nt: TGTGCCAGCAGCTCCGCCATGGCAGATACGCAGTATTTT; cdr3_aa: CASSSAMADTQYF
v_call: TRBV10-1; j_call: TRBJ2-3; clone_size: -; d_call: TRBD1; cdr3_nt: TGCGCCAGCAGTGGGGACAGGGTCACAGATACGCAGTATTTT; cdr3_aa: CASSGDRVTDTQYF
v_call: TRBV2; j_call: TRBJ2-5; clone_size: -; d_call: TRBD2; cdr3_nt: TGTGCCAGCAGCCCAGCGGGACAAGAGACCCAGTACTTC; cdr3_aa: CASSPAGQETQYF
v_call: TRBV5-1; j_call: TRBJ2-5; clone_size: few; d_call: TRBD2; cdr3_nt: TGCGCCAGCGGCCCGGGTAGCGGGACGGAGACCCAGTACTTC; cdr3_aa: CASGPGSGTETQYF
v_call: TRBV29-1; j_call: TRBJ2-3; clone_size: few; d_call: -; cdr3_nt: TGCAGCTGCGGGCATGGCTTCGGTGATACGCAGTATTTT; cdr3_aa: CSCGHGFGDTQYF
v_call: TRBV20-1; j_call: TRBJ2-3; clone_size: many; d_call: -; cdr3_nt: TGCAGTGCTAGAGCTCAGCAAGGGGGCACAGATACGCAGTATTTT; cdr3_aa: CSARAQQGGTDTQYF
v_call: TRBV12-3/TRBV12-4; j_call: TRBJ2-7; clone_size: -; d_call: TRBD1; cdr3_nt: TGTGCCAGCACCCGGGACAGGCCCTACGAGCAGTACTTC; cdr3_aa: CASTRDRPYEQYF
v_call: TRBV3-1; j_call: TRBJ2-7; clone_size: few; d_call: -; cdr3_nt: TGTGCCAGCAGCCGAGGACGGGCGTACGAGCAGTACTTC; cdr3_aa: CASSRGRAYEQYF
v_call: TRBV3-1; j_call: TRBJ2-1; clone_size: few; d_call: -; cdr3_nt: TGTGCCAGCAGCCAAGGTGGTCCGGCGTTCTTC; cdr3_aa: CASSQGGPAFF
v_call: TRBV5-1; j_call: TRBJ1-5; clone_size: few; d_call: TRBD1; cdr3_nt: TGCGCCAGCAGCACAGGGGGCGCGGATCAGCCCCAGCATTTT; cdr3_aa: CASSTGGADQPQHF
v_call: TRBV6-2/TRBV6-3; j_call: TRBJ2-1; clone_size: -; d_call: -; cdr3_nt: TGTGCCAGCAGTTACTCGGACGCCAGTGAGCAGTTCTTC; cdr3_aa: CASSYSDASEQFF
v_call: TRBV7-8; j_call: TRBJ1-1; clone_size: few; d_call: TRBD1; cdr3_nt: TGTGCCAGCAGCTTGTACGGGACAGGGATAAATGCTGAAGCTTTCTTT; cdr3_aa: CASSLYGTGINAEAFF